This T cell receptor beta chain stems from a study of neurological immune-mediated disorders. V was cut by 5 bases and J by 0 bases, with 4 bases left in between. This CDR3 has 12 residues. This clonotype appeared many times. Synthesis of cDNA used 5'RACE (with 10-nucleotide random UMIs). TCRdb itself ran the 5' RACE reads through MiXCR, one entry per CDR3 protein. The table lists about 65,000 distinct CDR3 sequences, roughly 3.7% of them singletons. V and J are TRBV12-3 or TRBV12-4 and TRBJ1-1, with D uncertain. This receptor was obtained from a man aged 45-65 years with multiple sclerosis. Sequencing input: PBMCs. The DNA of the CDR3 is TGTGCCAGCAGTGCCATGAACACTGAAGCTTTCTTT. It yields the protein CASSAMNTEAFF.